This entry lists 30 T cell receptor beta chains sequenced from one sample in a study of a mutant IDH1 vaccine in newly diagnosed glioma. Time point in this sample: week 5, during vaccination. In the vaccine, a single dose held 300 ug of the mutant IDH1 20-mer peptide, along with topical imiquimod. Repertoires were generated with immunoSEQ multiplex PCR, while TCRdb's copy carries only in-frame clones and drops some. The sample carries 50,000 to 75,000 clones, approximately 79% recorded once. Their target antigens are unknown. The input for sequencing was PBMCs, taken from a glioma patient whose treatment included an IDH1 peptide vaccine. These receptors were obtained from a woman aged 45-65 years with glioma.

The J gene is TRBJ1-2, the V gene TRBV11-2; 8 bases are shared with TRBD1. The CDR3 is 14 amino acids. CDR1 and CDR2 (germline): SGHAT, FQNNGV. The V and J ends lost 6 bases and 6 bases, in that order; junction bases with no gene match: 9. This chain's CDR3 is CASSYTGGTDGYTF. CDR3 coding DNA: TGTGCCAGCAGTTACACAGGGGGGACTGATGGCTACACCTTC. Filled out from reference TRBV11-2 and TRBJ1-2, the complete variable domain reads EAGVAQSPRYKIIEKRQSVAFWCNPISGHATLYWYQQILGQGPKLLIQFQNNGVVDDSQLPKDRFSAERLKGVDSTLKIQPAKLEDSAVYLCASSYTGGTDGYTFGSGTRLTVV.

V usage is TRBV5-8 and J usage is TRBJ1-2; D is perhaps TRBD1 (5 bases). The germline V gene encodes CDR1 SGHTS and CDR2 YDEGEE. Trimming removed 2 bases at V and 8 bases at J, with 16 bases between. This CDR3 is built from 14 residues. CDR3 DNA: TGTGCCAGCAGCTTTACAGGATTTTCGTCCGGCTACACCTTC. Its translation: CASSFTGFSSGYTF.

This clone was seen just once. The chain carries TRBV11-1 and TRBJ1-1; D not resolved. This CDR3 region has 13 residues. Germline V gene sequence: CDR1 SGHAT, CDR2 FQDESV (reference sequence). The V gene lost 6 bases and the J gene lost 6 bases, with 14 bases spanning the gap. The DNA of the CDR3 is TGTGCCAGCAGTCCTAACACCGGGGCTGAAGCTTTCTTT. Protein sequence: CASSPNTGAEAFF. The entire variable domain, with the rest obtained from reference TRBV11-1 and TRBJ1-1, is as follows: EAEVAQSPRYKITEKSQAVAFWCDPISGHATLYWYRQILGQGPELLVQFQDESVVDDSQLPKDRFSAERLKGVDSTLKIQPAELGDSAMYLCASSPNTGAEAFFGQGTRLTVV.

The chain uses TRBV7-2 and TRBJ1-1, with 9 bases aligning to TRBD1. The CDR3 totals 15 residues. CDR1 and CDR2 (germline): SGHTA, FQGNSA. J was trimmed by 7 bases and V by 2 bases; bases with no gene match: 8. CDR3 in DNA: TGTGCCAGCAGCTTAAGATCACAGGGGGCGCATGAAGCTTTCTTT. Its translation: CASSLRSQGAHEAFF.

This rearrangement joins TRBV6-5 to TRBJ1-3; D unresolved. Per germline, CDR1 MNHEY and CDR2 SVGAGI. V lost 6 bases, J lost 2 bases, and 14 bases lay in between. The CDR3 has 15 residues. The CDR3 DNA reads as TGTGCCAGCAGAGCAACAGCAATTCCTGGAAACACCATATATTTT. It translates to CASRATAIPGNTIYF.

The rearrangement uses TRBV4-1 and TRBJ2-1; TRBD2 matches 8 bases. CDR1 is MGHRA, CDR2 YSYEKL, per germline. The CDR3 has 15 residues. Trimming at V came to 4 bases and at J to 5 bases, leaving 7 bases not matched to a gene. The CDR3 region is CASSLSGVAHNEQFF. The CDR3 bases are TGCGCCAGCAGCCTTAGCGGGGTCGCCCACAATGAGCAGTTCTTC.

This chain joins TRBV27 and TRBJ1-5; no definite D call. V dropped 4 bases and J dropped 0 bases, with 4 bases sitting between them. CDR3 length: 13 amino acids. Germline V gene data show CDR1 as MNHEY and CDR2 as SMNVEV (reference sequence). The CDR3 nucleotides read TGTGCCAGCAGTTCCCATAGCAATCAGCCCCAGCATTTT. Residues: CASSSHSNQPQHF.

The V and J genes are TRBV6-1 and TRBJ1-2; the D gene is possibly TRBD1 (5 bases). The length of the CDR3 is 15 residues. V gave up 0 bases and J gave up 5 bases, with 13 bases separating them. Germline CDR1 MNHNS, CDR2 SASEGT. CDR3 DNA sequence: TGTGCCAGCAGTGAAGCCAGCAGGCAGGGATATGGCTACACCTTC. Protein sequence: CASSEASRQGYGYTF.

V and J are TRBV19 and TRBJ1-1; tentative D call: TRBD1 (5 bases). The V end was cut by 4 bases, the J end by 3 bases, with 12 bases between. Germline V gives CDR1 LNHDA, CDR2 SQIVND (reference sequence). The CDR3 contains 14 residues. CDR3 bases: TGTGCCAGTAGTAGCGGGGGAATCGACACTGAAGCTTTCTTT. It is translated as CASSSGGIDTEAFF.

The J gene is TRBJ1-3, the V gene TRBV5-3; the D is unclear. TRBV5-3 is recorded as an ORF, its role being uncertain. This CDR3 has 15 amino acids. Trimming stripped 1 base from V and 2 bases from J, with 10 bases between. CDR3 amino acids: CARSLWGGAGNTIYF. CDR3 DNA sequence: TGTGCCAGAAGCTTGTGGGGTGGGGCTGGAAACACCATATATTTT.

This chain connects TRBV5-4 to TRBJ2-3, with D maybe TRBD1 (6 bases). The CDR3 contains 15 residues. Germline lookup yields CDR1 SGHNT and CDR2 YYREEE (reference sequence). The germline V and J ends were trimmed by 4 bases and 3 bases, with 15 bases remaining between them. This chain's CDR3 is CASSPGQFGTDTQYF. In DNA, the CDR3 is TGTGCCAGCAGCCCTGGACAGTTTGGAACAGATACGCAGTATTTT.

This clone was seen more than once but under ten times. The V call is TRBV2, the J call TRBJ2-2; the D gene is possibly TRBD1 (6 bases). CDR3 size: 14 residues. V lost 6 bases and J 5 bases, leaving 13 bases between the germline ends. From germline, CDR1 is SNHLY and CDR2 FYNNEI. The CDR3 protein is CASRLLQGTGELFF. In DNA, the CDR3 is TGTGCCAGCAGACTACTACAGGGTACCGGGGAGCTGTTTTTT.

V is TRBV7-2 and J is TRBJ2-3; 9 bases match TRBD1. V lost 3 bases to trimming and J lost 7 bases; unmatched junction nucleotides: 8. Looked up from germline, CDR1 is SGHTA and CDR2 is FQGNSA. The CDR3 runs to 15 residues. CDR3 DNA: TGTGCCAGCAGCTTGGACAGGGGACTCTCGTATACGCAGTATTTT. It codes for CASSLDRGLSYTQYF.

This clone occurred a few times. Written as DNA, the CDR3 is TGTGCCAGCAGTTACTCGATTGGACAGGGGGAAGCTTTCTTT. As protein: CASSYSIGQGEAFF. The rearrangement uses TRBV6-6 and TRBJ1-1; 9 bases are shared with TRBD1. The V gene's germline CDR1 is MNHNY and CDR2 SVGAGI (reference sequence). V shed 0 bases and J 8 bases; nucleotides not matched to a gene: 4. The CDR3 loop spans 14 amino acids.

The rearrangement uses TRBV10-3 and TRBJ2-5; D perhaps matches TRBD2 (7 bases). This CDR3 spans 15 amino acids. The germline V gene encodes CDR1 ENHRY and CDR2 SYGVKD. V was trimmed by 0 bases and J by 5 bases, leaving 13 bases between them. CDR3 region: CAISESGGRWETQYF. The CDR3 nucleotides are TGTGCCATCAGTGAGTCGGGGGGGCGGTGGGAGACCCAGTACTTC.

The chain recombines TRBV5-1 with TRBJ2-7, with unresolved D. This CDR3 comprises 14 residues. V dropped 0 bases and J dropped 1 base, with 8 bases sitting between them. Per the germline V gene, CDR1 is SGHRS and CDR2 is YFSETQ. The CDR3 protein is CASSLAPSSYEQYF. In nucleotides, the CDR3 is TGCGCCAGCAGCTTGGCTCCCAGTTCCTACGAGCAGTACTTC.

This chain links TRBV10-1 with TRBJ2-2; 8 bases match TRBD1. The CDR3 spans 14 residues. Germline loops: CDR1 WNHNN, CDR2 SYGVQD (reference sequence). The V gene end was trimmed by 8 bases and the J gene end by 5 bases; junction bases not matched to a gene: 7. For the CDR3, the DNA is TGCGCCAGCCGCTCAGGGGGCTTGACCGGGGAGCTGTTTTTT. It encodes CASRSGGLTGELFF.

The table lists this clone with a count of one. The rearrangement links TRBV11-3 to TRBJ1-1; no reliable D call. CDR1 is SGHNT and CDR2 is YENEEA in the germline V gene. Trimming removed 2 bases from V and 2 bases from J, with 9 bases in between. CDR3 size: 14 residues. The CDR3 here is CASSLLWGNTEAFF. CDR3 DNA sequence: TGTGCCAGCAGCTTACTTTGGGGAAACACTGAAGCTTTCTTT.

CDR3 loop: CASNERAGNQPQHF. CDR3 coding DNA: TGTGCCAGTAACGAACGGGCCGGGAATCAGCCCCAGCATTTT. J is TRBJ1-5 and V is TRBV28; no clear D gene. The length of the CDR3 is 14 residues. CDR1 and CDR2 (germline): MDHEN, SYDVKM. V was pared by 9 bases and J by 4 bases, with 16 bases between.

The chain employs TRBV5-4 and TRBJ2-7; 8 bases are shared with TRBD2. The ends lost 0 bases at V and 7 bases at J; junction bases unmatched: 9. This CDR3 spans 15 amino acids. Germline V gene data show CDR1 as SGHNT and CDR2 as YYREEE (reference sequence). CDR3 nucleotide sequence: TGTGCCAGCAGCTTGGACGGGGGGGCCAACGGGGAGCAGTACTTC. It encodes CASSLDGGANGEQYF.

The chain carries TRBV6-1 and TRBJ1-1, with TRBD1 as a possible D gene (5 bases). CDR1 is MNHNS, CDR2 SASEGT, per germline. CDR3 length: 13 amino acids. V lost 2 bases to trimming and J lost 3 bases, with 7 bases between them. The DNA for the CDR3 is TGTGCCAGCAGTGAAATGGGGGACACTGAAGCTTTCTTT. Its translation is CASSEMGDTEAFF.

The V call is TRBV5-4, the J call TRBJ2-5; 9 bases agree with TRBD1. Germline lookup yields CDR1 SGHNT and CDR2 YYREEE (reference sequence). Germline trimming cut 2 bases from V and 2 bases from J; bases unmatched to any gene: 1. The CDR3 sequence is 14 residues long. The CDR3, as DNA: TGTGCCAGCAGCTTTGACAGGGGGCAAGAGACCCAGTACTTC. Amino acids: CASSFDRGQETQYF. Using reference TRBV5-4 and TRBJ2-5 for the parts outside the CDR3, the full variable domain is ETGVTQSPTHLIKTRGQQVTLRCSSQSGHNTVSWYQQALGQGPQFIFQYYREEENGRGNFPPRFSGLQFPNYSSELNVNALELDDSALYLCASSFDRGQETQYFGPGTRLLVL.

Turning to this clone: This specimen includes other DNA sequences encoding the same CDR3. The rearrangement links TRBV6-1 to TRBJ1-5; no firm D call. V gave up 0 bases and J gave up 3 bases, with 9 bases separating them. CDR3 length: 15 amino acids. Germline V gene data show CDR1 as MNHNS and CDR2 as SASEGT. The CDR3 nucleotides are TGTGCCAGCAGTGAAGCCGGGTTCCCCAATCAGCCCCAGCATTTT. Protein sequence: CASSEAGFPNQPQHF.

The V call is TRBV7-9, the J call TRBJ1-1; no clear D gene. From germline, CDR1 is SEHNR and CDR2 FQNEAQ (reference sequence). Trimming took 5 bases from V and 4 from J, leaving 8 bases between them. CDR3 size: 12 residues. For the CDR3, the DNA is TGTGCCAGCAGCCCAAAACCCACTGAAGCTTTCTTT. This gives the protein CASSPKPTEAFF. Full variable domain (remainder filled in from reference TRBV7-9 and TRBJ1-1): DTGVSQNPRHKITKRGQNVTFRCDPISEHNRLYWYRQTLGQGPEFLTYFQNEAQLEKSRLLSDRFSAERPKGSFSTLEIQRTEQGDSAMYLCASSPKPTEAFFGQGTRLTVV.

The chain uses TRBV6-6 and TRBJ1-1, with 11 bases aligning to TRBD1. The length of the CDR3 is 15 residues. Trimming took 5 bases from V and 5 from J; bases not matched to a gene: 7. CDR1 and CDR2 (germline): MNHNY, SVGAGI (reference sequence). Here the CDR3 reads CASSPWGQGGTEAFF. CDR3 nucleotides: TGTGCCAGCAGTCCCTGGGGACAGGGGGGGACTGAAGCTTTCTTT.

Concerning this clone: Other DNA sequences in the same sample also yield this CDR3. The rearrangement joins TRBV30 to TRBJ1-1; TRBD1 aligns across 7 bases. Looked up from germline, CDR1 is GTSNPN and CDR2 is SVGIG (reference sequence). The junction had 5 bases not matched to a gene; V was cut back by 2 bases and J by 5 bases. The CDR3 extends over 13 amino acids. This CDR3 is CAWSSQGGTEAFF. The CDR3 bases are TGTGCCTGGAGTTCCCAGGGGGGAACTGAAGCTTTCTTT.

This clone has only a few counts. The genes are TRBV2 and TRBJ1-1; D unclear. There are 11 residues in the CDR3. Germline CDR1 reads SNHLY; CDR2 reads FYNNEI. Trimming left V 6 bases short and J 11 bases short, with 13 bases between. CDR3 residues: CASRLTERAFF. The CDR3 coding sequence is TGTGCCAGCAGGCTTACAGAGCGGGCTTTCTTT.

The chain has TRBV5-1 and TRBJ2-1; D is possibly TRBD1 or TRBD2 (5 bases each). V lost 3 bases to trimming and J lost 8 bases, with 15 bases between them. Germline CDR1 reads SGHRS; CDR2 reads YFSETQ. CDR3 length: 14 amino acids. CDR3 amino acids: CASSSAGTQDEQFF. CDR3 nucleotides: TGCGCCAGCAGCTCCGCCGGGACCCAGGATGAGCAGTTCTTC. The entire variable domain, with the rest obtained from reference TRBV5-1 and TRBJ2-1, is as follows: KAGVTQTPRYLIKTRGQQVTLSCSPISGHRSVSWYQQTPGQGLQFLFEYFSETQRNKGNFPGRFSGRQFSNSRSEMNVSTLELGDSALYLCASSSAGTQDEQFFGPGTRLTVL.

The chain has TRBV9 and TRBJ1-2; possible D gene TRBD1, 5 bases. Looked up from germline, CDR1 is SGDLS and CDR2 is YYNGEE. V was pared by 4 bases and J by 1 base, with 8 bases between. The CDR3 is 13 residues long. CDR3 loop: CASSPRGNYGYTF. CDR3 bases: TGTGCCAGCAGCCCAAGGGGTAACTATGGCTACACCTTC.

In its sample, this clone was seen a few times. This chain connects TRBV2 to TRBJ2-4; a possible D gene is TRBD2 (5 bases). CDR1 and CDR2 (germline): SNHLY, FYNNEI. CDR3 length: 15 amino acids. V was shortened by 4 bases and J by 4 bases, with 14 bases between the two germline ends. CDR3 in DNA: TGTGCCAGCAGTGTCCCCACGGAGGCGAAAAACATTCAGTACTTC. It encodes CASSVPTEAKNIQYF.